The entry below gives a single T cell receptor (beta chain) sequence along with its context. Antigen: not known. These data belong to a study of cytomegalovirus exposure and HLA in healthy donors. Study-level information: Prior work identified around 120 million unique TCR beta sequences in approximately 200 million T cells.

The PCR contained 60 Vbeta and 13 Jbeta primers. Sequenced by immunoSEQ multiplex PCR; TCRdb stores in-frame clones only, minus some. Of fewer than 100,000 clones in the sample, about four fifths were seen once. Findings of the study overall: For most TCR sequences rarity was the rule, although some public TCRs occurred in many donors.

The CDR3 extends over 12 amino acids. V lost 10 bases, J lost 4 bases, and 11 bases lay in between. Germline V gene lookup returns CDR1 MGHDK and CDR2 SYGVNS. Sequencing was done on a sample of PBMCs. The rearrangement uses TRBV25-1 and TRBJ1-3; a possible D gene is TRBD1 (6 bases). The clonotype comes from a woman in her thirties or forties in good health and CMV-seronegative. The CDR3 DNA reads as TGTGCCACGGCGCAGGGGGGAAACACCATATATTTT. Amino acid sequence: CATAQGGNTIYF.